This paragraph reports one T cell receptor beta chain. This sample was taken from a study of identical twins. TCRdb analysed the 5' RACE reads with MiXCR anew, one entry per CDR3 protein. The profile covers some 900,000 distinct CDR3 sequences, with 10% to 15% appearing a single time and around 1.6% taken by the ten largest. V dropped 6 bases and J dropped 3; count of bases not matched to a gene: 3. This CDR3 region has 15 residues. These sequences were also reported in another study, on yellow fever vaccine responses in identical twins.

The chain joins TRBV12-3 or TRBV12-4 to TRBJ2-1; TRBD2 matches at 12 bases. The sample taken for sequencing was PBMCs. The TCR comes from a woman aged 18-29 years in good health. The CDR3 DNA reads TGTGCCAGCAGAGAGACTAGCGGGGGCTACAATGAGCAGTTCTTC. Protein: CASRETSGGYNEQFF.